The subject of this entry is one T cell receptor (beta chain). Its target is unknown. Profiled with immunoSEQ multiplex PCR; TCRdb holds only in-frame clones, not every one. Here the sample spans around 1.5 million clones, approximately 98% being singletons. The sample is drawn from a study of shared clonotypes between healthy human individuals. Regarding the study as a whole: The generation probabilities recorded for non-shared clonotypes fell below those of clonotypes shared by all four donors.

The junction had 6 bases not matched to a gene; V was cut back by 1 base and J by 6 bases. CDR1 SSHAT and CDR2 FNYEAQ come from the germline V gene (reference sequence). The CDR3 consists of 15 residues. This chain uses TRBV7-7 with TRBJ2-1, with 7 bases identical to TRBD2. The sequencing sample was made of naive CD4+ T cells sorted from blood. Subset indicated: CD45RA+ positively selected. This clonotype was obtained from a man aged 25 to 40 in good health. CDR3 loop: CASSLGGRSSNEQFF. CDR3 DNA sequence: TGTGCCAGCAGCTTAGGCGGGAGAAGTTCCAATGAGCAGTTCTTC.